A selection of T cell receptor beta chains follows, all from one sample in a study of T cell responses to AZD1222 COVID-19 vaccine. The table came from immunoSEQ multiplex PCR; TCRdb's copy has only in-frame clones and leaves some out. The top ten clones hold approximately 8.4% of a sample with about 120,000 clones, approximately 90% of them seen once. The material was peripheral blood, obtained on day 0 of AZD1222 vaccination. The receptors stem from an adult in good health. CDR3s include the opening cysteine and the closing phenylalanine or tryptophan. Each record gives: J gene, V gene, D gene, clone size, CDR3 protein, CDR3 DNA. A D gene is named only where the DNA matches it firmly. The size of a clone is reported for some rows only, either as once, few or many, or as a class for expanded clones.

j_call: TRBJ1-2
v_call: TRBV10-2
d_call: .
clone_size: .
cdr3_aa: CASSESHVGAYGYTF
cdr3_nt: TGCGCCAGCAGTGAGTCCCACGTAGGGGCCTATGGCTACACCTTC

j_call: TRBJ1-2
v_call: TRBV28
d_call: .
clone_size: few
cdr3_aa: CASPWGSSNYGYTF
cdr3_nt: TGTGCCAGCCCGTGGGGCAGTAGTAACTATGGCTACACCTTC

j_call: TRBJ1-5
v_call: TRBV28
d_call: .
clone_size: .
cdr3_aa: CASSFHRASNQPQHF
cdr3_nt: TGTGCCAGCAGTTTCCACAGGGCCAGCAATCAGCCCCAGCATTTT

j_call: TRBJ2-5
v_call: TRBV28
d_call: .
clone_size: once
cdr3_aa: CASTSRETQYF
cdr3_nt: TGTGCCAGCACCTCCCGAGAGACCCAGTACTTC

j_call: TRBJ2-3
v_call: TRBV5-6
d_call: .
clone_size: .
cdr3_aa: CASSTLVTGTDTQYF
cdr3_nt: TGTGCCAGCAGCACACTAGTGACAGGCACAGATACGCAGTATTTT

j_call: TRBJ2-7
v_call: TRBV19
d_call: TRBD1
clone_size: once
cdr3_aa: CASSIDGQVPYEQYF
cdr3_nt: TGTGCCAGTAGTATAGACGGACAGGTTCCCTACGAGCAGTACTTC

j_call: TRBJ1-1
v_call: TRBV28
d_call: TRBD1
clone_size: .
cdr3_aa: CASSMPGQGAQAFF
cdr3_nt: TGTGCCAGCAGTATGCCGGGACAGGGGGCGCAAGCTTTCTTT

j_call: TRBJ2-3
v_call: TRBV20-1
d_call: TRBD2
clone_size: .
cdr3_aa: CSASPSGRAWSTDTQYF
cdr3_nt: TGCAGTGCTAGTCCTAGCGGGAGGGCCTGGAGCACAGATACGCAGTATTTT

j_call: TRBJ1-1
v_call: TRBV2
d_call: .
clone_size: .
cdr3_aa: CASSEERQPNTEAFF
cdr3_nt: TGTGCCAGCAGTGAAGAAAGACAGCCGAACACTGAAGCTTTCTTT

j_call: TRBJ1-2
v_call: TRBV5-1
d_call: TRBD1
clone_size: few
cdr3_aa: CASSLGETGGNYGYTF
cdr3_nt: TGCGCCAGCAGCTTGGGGGAGACAGGGGGCAACTATGGCTACACCTTC

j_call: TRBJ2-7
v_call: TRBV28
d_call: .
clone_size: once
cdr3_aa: CASSFFGGRSYEQYF
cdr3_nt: TGTGCCAGCAGTTTTTTCGGGGGGCGTTCCTACGAGCAGTACTTC

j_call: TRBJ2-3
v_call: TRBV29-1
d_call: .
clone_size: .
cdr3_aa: CSVGWGRDTQYF
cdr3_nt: TGCAGCGTGGGGTGGGGGCGAGATACGCAGTATTTT